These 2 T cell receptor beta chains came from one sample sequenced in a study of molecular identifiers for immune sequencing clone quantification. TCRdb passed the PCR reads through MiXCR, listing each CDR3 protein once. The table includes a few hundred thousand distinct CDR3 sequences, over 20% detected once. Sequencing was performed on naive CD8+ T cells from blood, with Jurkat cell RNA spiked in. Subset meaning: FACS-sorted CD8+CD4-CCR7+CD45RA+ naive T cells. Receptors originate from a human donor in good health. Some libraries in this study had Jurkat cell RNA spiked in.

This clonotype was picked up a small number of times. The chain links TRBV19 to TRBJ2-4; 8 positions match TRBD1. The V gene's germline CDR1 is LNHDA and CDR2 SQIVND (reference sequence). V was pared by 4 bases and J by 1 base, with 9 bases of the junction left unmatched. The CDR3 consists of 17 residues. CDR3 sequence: CASSNPDRGGAKNIQYF. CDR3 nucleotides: TGTGCCAGTAGTAACCCTGACAGGGGAGGTGCCAAAAACATTCAGTACTTC.

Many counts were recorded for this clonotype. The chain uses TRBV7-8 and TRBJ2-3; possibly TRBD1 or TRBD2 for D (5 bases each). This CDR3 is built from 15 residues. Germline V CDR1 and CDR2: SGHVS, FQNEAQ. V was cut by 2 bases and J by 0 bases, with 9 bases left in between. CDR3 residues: CASSLIGASTDTQYF. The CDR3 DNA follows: TGTGCCAGCAGCTTAATCGGGGCAAGCACAGATACGCAGTATTTT. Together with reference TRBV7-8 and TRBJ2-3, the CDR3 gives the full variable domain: GAGVSQSPRYKVAKRGQDVALRCDPISGHVSLFWYQQALGQGPEFLTYFQNEAQLDKSGLPSDRFFAERPEGSVSTLKIQRTQQEDSAVYLCASSLIGASTDTQYFGPGTRLTVL.